These 7 T cell receptor beta chains share one sample of origin, sequenced in a study of graft-versus-host responses after intestinal transplantation. No antigen has been assigned to these receptors. Assay used: immunoSEQ multiplex PCR; TCRdb lists only in-frame clones, some missing. Found here are about 93,000 clones, roughly 91% of them singletons; the top ten hold around 0.49%. This material consisted of unstimulated CD8+ T cells sorted from spleen or lymph node cells, taken before intestinal transplant. The receptors shown here come from a human donor who received an intestinal transplant.

The V call is TRBV21-1, the J call TRBJ1-5; TRBD1, the table's D call, lacks a check against the DNA. TRBV21-1 is noted as a pseudogene. The CDR3 is 15 amino acids. The CDR3 loop reads CASSRQFYSNQPQHF. The CDR3 DNA follows: TGTGCCAGCAGCCGACAGTTCTATAGCAATCAGCCCCAGCATTTT.

This chain uses TRBV7-9 with TRBJ2-7; a weak D match, TRBD2 (6 bases). V lost 5 bases to trimming and J lost 2 bases, with 13 bases between them. Germline-derived CDR1 and CDR2 are SEHNR and FQNEAQ (reference sequence). The CDR3 is 14 residues long. CDR3 bases: TGTGCCAGCAGCAGGGACGGGAGTCCCTACGAGCAGTACTTC. This codes for CASSRDGSPYEQYF. The full variable domain, in which reference TRBV7-9 and TRBJ2-7 provide the parts outside the CDR3, is DTGVSQNPRHKITKRGQNVTFRCDPISEHNRLYWYRQTLGQGPEFLTYFQNEAQLEKSRLLSDRFSAERPKGSFSTLEIQRTEQGDSAMYLCASSRDGSPYEQYFGPGTRLTVT.

The gene calls are TRBV4-2 and TRBJ2-1, with 16 bases that match TRBD2. CDR1 and CDR2 from the germline V gene are LGHNA and YNFKEQ. J lost 5 bases, V lost 1 base, and 2 bases had no gene match. The CDR3 loop spans 17 amino acids. The CDR3 loop reads CASSQVGLAGGDNEQFF. The CDR3 DNA is TGTGCCAGCAGCCAAGTGGGACTAGCGGGAGGGGACAATGAGCAGTTCTTC.

The genes are TRBV7-8 and TRBJ2-2, with D maybe TRBD2 (5 bases). There are 14 residues in the CDR3. The germline V gene has CDR1 SGHVS and CDR2 FQNEAQ. Trimming removed 1 base at V and 7 bases at J, with 10 bases between. The CDR3 sequence: CASSLGFEGGELFF. The CDR3 DNA reads TGTGCCAGCAGCTTAGGATTTGAGGGCGGGGAGCTGTTTTTT. The complete variable domain, with remaining parts taken from reference TRBV7-8 and TRBJ2-2, reads GAGVSQSPRYKVAKRGQDVALRCDPISGHVSLFWYQQALGQGPEFLTYFQNEAQLDKSGLPSDRFFAERPEGSVSTLKIQRTQQEDSAVYLCASSLGFEGGELFFGEGSRLTVL.

This clone was detected once. The rearrangement uses TRBV5-1 and TRBJ2-3, with 7 bases lining up with TRBD2. Germline loops: CDR1 SGHRS, CDR2 YFSETQ. The CDR3 has 17 amino acids. V trimming: 4 bases; J trimming: 2 bases; junction bases outside the gene matches: 13. The DNA for the CDR3 is TGCGCCAGCAGCCCCGGGTGGAGCGGGGTCTCCACAGATACGCAGTATTTT. Translating it yields CASSPGWSGVSTDTQYF. The full variable domain, rest sourced from reference TRBV5-1 and TRBJ2-3, is KAGVTQTPRYLIKTRGQQVTLSCSPISGHRSVSWYQQTPGQGLQFLFEYFSETQRNKGNFPGRFSGRQFSNSRSEMNVSTLELGDSALYLCASSPGWSGVSTDTQYFGPGTRLTVL.

The chain links TRBV2 to TRBJ1-5; 8 nucleotides agree with TRBD1. The CDR3 consists of 13 residues. Per germline, CDR1 SNHLY and CDR2 FYNNEI. Trimming cost V 7 bases and J 6 bases; bases outside gene matches: 5. As DNA, the CDR3 is TGTGCCAGCAAGGGACAGGATCGTCAGCCCCAGCATTTT. Protein sequence: CASKGQDRQPQHF.

This chain connects TRBV2 to TRBJ1-1; D possibly corresponds to TRBD1 (6 bases). The CDR3 is 15 residues long. The germline CDR1 and CDR2 sequences are SNHLY and FYNNEI. V was shortened by 2 bases and J by 4 bases, with 14 bases between the two germline ends. For the CDR3, the DNA is TGTGCCAGCAGTGAACTTGCTGGGGGCTCCACTGAAGCTTTCTTT. It is translated as CASSELAGGSTEAFF.